This T cell receptor beta chain comes out of a study of blood T cell repertoires in COVID-19. As for the study in general: Italy, Spain and the United States were the sources of the convalescent and acute COVID-19 samples. T cells, B-cell-depleted T cells, or PBMCs provided the cDNA or gDNA that served as material.

Authors' analysis steps: Amplifying reference gene primers gave estimates of nucleated cell counts. The assay was immunoSEQ multiplex PCR, and TCRdb's table has in-frame clones only and misses some. V and J calls and clone size come straight from that table; D and trimming were deduced from the DNA. The sample consists of roughly 60,000 clones, 75% to 90% of them appearing once. V lost 4 bases to trimming and J lost 7 bases; unmatched junction nucleotides: 10. The germline CDR1 and CDR2 sequences are SGHDT and YYEEEE. The length of the CDR3 is 14 residues. Patients at the Seattle site were enrolled during active infection and followed longitudinally.

Sequencing was done on a sample of peripheral blood. The chain recombines TRBV5-6 with TRBJ1-1; 7 bases map to TRBD1. This receptor was taken from a man aged 25-40 years with COVID-19, enrolled during active disease. The CDR3 protein is CASSPQGGRGEAFF. The CDR3 bases are TGTGCCAGCAGCCCCCAGGGGGGAAGGGGTGAAGCTTTCTTT.